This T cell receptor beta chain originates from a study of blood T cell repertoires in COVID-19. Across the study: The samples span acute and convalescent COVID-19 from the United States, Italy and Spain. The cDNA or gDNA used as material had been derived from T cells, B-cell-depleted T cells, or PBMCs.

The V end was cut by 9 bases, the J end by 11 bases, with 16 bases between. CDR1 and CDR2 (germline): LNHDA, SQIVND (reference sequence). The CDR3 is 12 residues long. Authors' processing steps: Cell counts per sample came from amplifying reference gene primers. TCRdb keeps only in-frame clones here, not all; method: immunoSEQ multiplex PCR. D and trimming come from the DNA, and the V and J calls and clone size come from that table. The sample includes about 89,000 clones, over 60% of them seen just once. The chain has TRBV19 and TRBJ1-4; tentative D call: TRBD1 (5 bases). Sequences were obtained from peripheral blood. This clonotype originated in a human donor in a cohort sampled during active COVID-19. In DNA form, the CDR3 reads TGTGCCAGCCGGTCCCAGGGCGAGAAACTGTTTTTT. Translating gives CASRSQGEKLFF.